These 15 T cell receptor beta chains came from one sample sequenced in a study of blood T cells in healthy people across ages. The use of a sample-barcoded 5' primer and a J-beta primer mix characterized a second PCR of roughly 6 to 11 cycles. TCRdb processed the 5' RACE reads anew with MiXCR; each CDR3 protein has one entry. The table has roughly 1.6 million distinct CDR3 sequences, about 32% seen once. The sequenced sample consisted of blood. These TCRs come from a woman in her twenties or thirties in good health.

The rearrangement links TRBV7-7 to TRBJ2-1, with D maybe TRBD2 (5 bases). Germline loops: CDR1 SSHAT, CDR2 FNYEAQ (reference sequence). CDR3 size: 13 residues. The V end was cut by 5 bases, the J end by 6 bases, with 11 bases between. Written as DNA, the CDR3 is TGTGCCAGCAGCATCGACTACAGCAATGAGCAGTTCTTC. This gives the protein CASSIDYSNEQFF.

Note on this clonotype: It may be a read error: a sequence one base away is much more abundant. The chain links TRBV20-1 to TRBJ2-5; 11 positions match TRBD2. The CDR3 loop spans 17 amino acids. Per the germline V gene, CDR1 is DFQATT and CDR2 is SNEGSKA (reference sequence). The trim removed 5 bases at V and 1 base at J, leaving 12 bases unmatched. The CDR3 protein is CSAGQYHSGRAQETQYF. CDR3 nucleotides: TGCAGTGCTGGCCAGTACCATAGCGGGAGGGCCCAAGAGACCCAGTACTTC.

This clonotype was seen only a few times. The gene calls are TRBV7-2 and TRBJ2-5, with D tentatively TRBD1 or TRBD2 (5 bases each). Germline-derived CDR1 and CDR2 are SGHTA and FQGNSA. V dropped 4 bases and J dropped 11 bases, with 20 bases sitting between them. This CDR3 contains 14 residues. CDR3 DNA sequence: TGTGCCAGCAGCTGGGACCCGGGGTTGAGGGAGCAGTACTTC. Residues: CASSWDPGLREQYF.

The chain employs TRBV30 and TRBJ1-5; the D gene is possibly TRBD1 (5 bases). V shed 2 bases and J shed 7 bases, with 15 bases lying between them. CDR1 GTSNPN and CDR2 SVGIG come from the germline V gene (reference sequence). The CDR3 contains 14 residues. The CDR3 spells CAWSSAGFEQPQHF. The CDR3 bases are TGTGCCTGGAGTAGTGCAGGGTTCGAACAGCCCCAGCATTTT.

V and J are TRBV20-1 and TRBJ2-7, with 9 bases aligning to TRBD1. The germline V gene encodes CDR1 DFQATT and CDR2 SNEGSKA (reference sequence). Trimming took 5 bases from V and 6 from J; bases not matched to a gene: 11. This CDR3 spans 14 amino acids. The CDR3 DNA reads TGCAGTGCTCCCAGTCCCGGGACAGGGCGCGAGCAGTACTTC. It encodes CSAPSPGTGREQYF.

This chain connects TRBV25-1 to TRBJ2-5; D is unclear. CDR1 is MGHDK, CDR2 SYGVNS, per germline. CDR3 length: 13 residues. Trimming took off 4 bases at V and 4 bases at J, with 10 bases between the two ends. This chain's CDR3 is CASSGTERETQYF. As DNA, the CDR3 is TGTGCCAGCAGTGGCACAGAACGAGAGACCCAGTACTTC.

The CDR3 nucleotides are TGTGCCAGCAGTGACCCCGGGACAGGGGTATCCACTGAAGCTTTCTTT. It specifies CASSDPGTGVSTEAFF. The chain couples TRBV12-3 or TRBV12-4 to TRBJ1-1; 10 bases are shared with TRBD1. After removal of 5 bases from V and 4 bases from J, the junction contained 10 bases not matched to a gene. The CDR3 is 16 amino acids.

This clonotype showed up just a few times. The rearrangement joins TRBV6-5 to TRBJ2-3; D is perhaps TRBD2 (6 bases). This CDR3 is built from 13 residues. Trimming stripped 4 bases from V and 12 bases from J, with 17 bases between. CDR1 is MNHEY and CDR2 is SVGAGI in the germline V gene. This CDR3 is CASSSGLTSPQYF. CDR3 nucleotides: TGTGCCAGCAGTTCCGGACTAACCTCGCCACAGTATTTT.

This clonotype came up a few times. The rearrangement joins TRBV3-1 to TRBJ2-1, with 13 bases lining up with TRBD2. CDR3 length: 19 residues. The J segment lost 5 bases and the V segment lost 2 bases, leaving 12 bases of the junction unmatched. Germline assignment: CDR1 LGHDT and CDR2 YNNKEL (reference sequence). The CDR3 loop reads CASSQSILAGGPGHNEQFF. Written as DNA, the CDR3 is TGTGCCAGCAGCCAAAGTATACTAGCGGGGGGGCCCGGACACAATGAGCAGTTCTTC.

The chain combines TRBV10-3 with TRBJ2-5; TRBD2 is a possible D gene (7 bases). Trimming left V 11 bases short and J 5 bases short, with 21 bases between. Germline CDR1 reads ENHRY; CDR2 reads SYGVKD. This CDR3 has 14 residues. CDR3 DNA: TGTGCCTCCCAGGGAGGGGGGGGAGGCGAGACCCAGTACTTC. It codes for CASQGGGGGETQYF.

The V and J genes are TRBV7-3 and TRBJ2-3, with TRBD2 matching 8 bases. The CDR3 consists of 15 residues. The V and J ends lost 5 bases and 6 bases, in that order; junction bases with no gene match: 10. The germline gives CDR1 SGHTA, CDR2 FQGTGA. The CDR3 DNA follows: TGTGCCAGCAGCCCAGCGGGAGAGCCTTTCGATACGCAGTATTTT. Protein sequence: CASSPAGEPFDTQYF.

This clonotype was seen at least ten times. V is TRBV20-1 and J is TRBJ2-7; 7 bases are shared with TRBD2. This CDR3 has 15 residues. V gave up 7 bases and J gave up 3 bases; unmatched junction bases: 15. CDR1 is DFQATT and CDR2 is SNEGSKA in the germline V gene (reference sequence). Here the CDR3 DNA reads TGCAGTGTCGAGGCGGGGGACCGTGTTGACTACGAGCAGTACTTC. Residues: CSVEAGDRVDYEQYF.

This clonotype was counted only a few times. The V call is TRBV7-8, the J call TRBJ2-1, with D hard to call. The CDR3 covers 16 residues. Trimming stripped 3 bases from V and 9 bases from J, with 21 bases between. The germline V gene encodes CDR1 SGHVS and CDR2 FQNEAQ. The CDR3: CASSLLYPGSSTEQFF. In nucleotides, the CDR3 is TGTGCCAGCAGCTTGTTGTACCCGGGCAGTAGCACTGAGCAGTTCTTC.

The CDR3 coding sequence is TGTGCCACCAGTGATTCCATGAGGGAGACCCAGTACTTC. Translated, it gives CATSDSMRETQYF. The rearrangement links TRBV24-1 to TRBJ2-5; D uncertain. The CDR3 is 13 residues long. With 2 bases removed from V and 5 bases from J, the gap between germline ends came to 8 bases. Germline V gene sequence: CDR1 KGHDR, CDR2 SFDVKD.

There are many counts of this clonotype. The chain recombines TRBV20-1 with TRBJ2-3; 8 bases are a match to TRBD1. Germline-derived CDR1 and CDR2 are DFQATT and SNEGSKA (reference sequence). The V segment lost 3 bases and the J segment 3 bases; nucleotides outside the gene matches: 8. The CDR3 is 15 amino acids. The CDR3 DNA reads as TGCAGTGCTAGTATGACAGGGGAAAATACAGATACGCAGTATTTT. Its protein product is CSASMTGENTDTQYF.